This T cell receptor beta chain emerged from a study of beta chain features in type 1 diabetes. Expressed TCRB transcripts got sequenced, as all isolated RNA was reverse transcribed. Clones were sequenced by immunoSEQ multiplex PCR, and TCRdb holds only the in-frame ones, with some missing. Of about 300,000 clones in the sample, less than 15% were seen once. The CDR3 runs 14 residues. Germline V gene sequence: CDR1 SQVTM, CDR2 ANQGSEA. The J segment lost 7 bases and the V segment lost 5 bases, leaving 9 bases of the junction unmatched. A sort by CD45RO/CCR7/CD25/CD127/CD95/CD27 yielded CD4+ naive, central memory, regulatory and stem cell-like memory cells. Whole-study results and caveats: Shorter TCRB CDR3s, moderately but significantly so, were found in Type 1 diabetes patients in all four CD4+ subsets. Whether HLA type affects TCRB rearrangement stayed undetermined in the present work.

Only a few counts were recorded for this clone. Its antigen remains unidentified. Input material: naive CD4+ T cells from blood. This receptor was identified in a young woman with type 1 diabetes. The chain links TRBV29-1 to TRBJ2-1; TRBD2 matches 9 bases. The CDR3 loop is CSVLPGLASNEQFF. The DNA of the CDR3 is TGCAGCGTTTTGCCGGGACTAGCATCGAATGAGCAGTTCTTC.